Detailed here is one TCR beta chain. What it binds is unknown. These data belong to a study of blood T cells in healthy people across ages. A second roughly 6 to 12 cycle PCR used barcoded and J-beta primers. Tags on each cDNA molecule came from a template-switch adaptor with 12 random nucleotides. TCRdb reprocessed the 5' RACE reads via MiXCR and lists one record per CDR3 protein. Among around 1,600,000 distinct CDR3 sequences, approximately 43% were seen once, and the ten largest hold just over 4%. The CDR3 sequence is 16 residues long. With 6 bases removed from V and 7 bases from J, the gap between germline ends came to 22 bases. CDR1 and CDR2 from the germline V gene are SGHTA and FQGNSA. Overall study findings and caveats: Whereas aged donors had fewer naive CD4+ cells, long-lived donors had more of them and higher diversity.

Researchers collected 7.5 to 10 milliliters of peripheral blood from every single donor. Samples each yielded at least 5.5 micrograms of total RNA. The chain recombines TRBV7-2 with TRBJ2-1, with D tentatively TRBD2 (6 bases). The sample was blood. The clonotype comes from a woman aged 18-29 years in good health. As DNA, the CDR3 is TGTGCCAGCAGTCGATTCGGGGAGGCTAACACTAATGAGCAGTTCTTC. Translating gives CASSRFGEANTNEQFF.